Below, 21 T cell receptor beta chains from the same sample are listed, as sequenced in a study of shared clonotypes between healthy human individuals. Data came from immunoSEQ multiplex PCR; TCRdb stores just in-frame clones and leaves some out. The data show about 2.4 million clones, under 95% seen once. Sequenced input: naive CD4+ T cells from PBMCs. Subset denoted: CD45RA+ positively selected. These receptors all stem from a man between 18 and 35 years old in good health. Some clones in this sample may be carry-over from other donors' samples.

The rearrangement uses TRBV15 and TRBJ2-1; 8 positions match TRBD2. The V and J ends lost 0 bases and 5 bases, in that order; junction bases with no gene match: 6. The CDR3 is 16 amino acids. Germline CDR1 is LNHNV and CDR2 is YYDKDF (reference sequence). In DNA form, the CDR3 reads TGTGCCACCAGCAGAGATCTCACTAGCGGTAACAATGAGCAGTTCTTC. It encodes CATSRDLTSGNNEQFF.

This clone was recorded a few times. The gene calls are TRBV6-1 and TRBJ2-1, with TRBD1 matching 9 bases. Germline CDR1 is MNHNS and CDR2 is SASEGT. This CDR3 is 13 amino acids long. V shed 1 base and J 12 bases; nucleotides not matched to a gene: 4. CDR3 protein: CASSEGTGDGQFF. Here the CDR3 DNA reads TGTGCCAGCAGTGAAGGGACAGGGGACGGGCAGTTCTTC.

The chain carries TRBV27 and TRBJ1-2; no definite D call. CDR3 size: 16 residues. The V gene lost 2 bases and the J gene lost 3 bases, with 16 bases spanning the gap. CDR1 and CDR2 from the germline V gene are MNHEY and SMNVEV (reference sequence). Here the CDR3 DNA reads TGTGCCAGCAGTTTAAGAGTCGGCTCTTCATACTATGGCTACACCTTC. Translating it yields CASSLRVGSSYYGYTF.

CDR3 sequence reads: CASSVAGAGVLSEQYF. CDR3 in DNA: TGTGCCAGCAGCGTAGCGGGAGCGGGAGTCTTAAGTGAGCAGTACTTC. The chain carries TRBV9 and TRBJ2-7, with 8 bases fitting TRBD2. This CDR3 region has 16 residues. From germline, CDR1 is SGDLS and CDR2 YYNGEE. J lost 7 bases, V lost 0 bases, and 12 bases had no gene match.

V gene TRBV7-2 combines with J gene TRBJ2-3, with D maybe TRBD2 (5 bases). The length of the CDR3 is 16 residues. The germline V gene encodes CDR1 SGHTA and CDR2 FQGNSA. Trimming left V 1 base short and J 0 bases short, with 11 bases between. In DNA, the CDR3 is TGTGCCAGCAGCTTAGTACTAGACCCCAGCACAGATACGCAGTATTTT. This translates into CASSLVLDPSTDTQYF.

This chain links TRBV4-2 with TRBJ2-1; D assignment may be TRBD1 or TRBD2 (5 bases each). The V end lost 1 base, the J end lost 10 bases, and 17 bases lay between the germline ends. CDR1 is LGHNA and CDR2 is YNFKEQ in the germline V gene. The CDR3 covers 15 residues. CDR3 in DNA: TGTGCCAGCAGCCAAGGGGGACCCTCGCCTCGGGAGCAGTTCTTC. It is translated as CASSQGGPSPREQFF.

V usage is TRBV2 and J usage is TRBJ1-1; D is unclear. Trimming took 11 bases from V and 0 from J, leaving 13 bases between them. Per germline, CDR1 SNHLY and CDR2 FYNNEI. This CDR3 region has 13 residues. The CDR3 protein is CASILELNTEAFF. The CDR3 nucleotides read TGTGCCTCAATCCTTGAACTGAACACTGAAGCTTTCTTT.

V is TRBV18 and J is TRBJ2-5; D ambiguous. The CDR3 spans 15 residues. Trimming took 4 bases from V and 2 from J, leaving 14 bases between them. Per germline, CDR1 KGHSH and CDR2 LQKENI. The CDR3 DNA reads as TGTGCCAGCTCACTCTCTAGAACCGGTCAAGAGACCCAGTACTTC. Protein sequence: CASSLSRTGQETQYF.

The chain combines TRBV5-4 with TRBJ1-1; possible D gene TRBD1, 5 bases. The CDR3 is made up of 13 amino acids. With 2 bases removed from V and 5 bases from J, the gap between germline ends came to 10 bases. CDR1 and CDR2 (germline): SGHNT, YYREEE (reference sequence). Here the CDR3 DNA reads TGTGCCAGCAGCTTTCGAGGGGCTACTGAAGCTTTCTTT. This sequence encodes CASSFRGATEAFF.

On this clone itself: An end of the junction differs from the germline gene, which may be a read error. The chain employs TRBV5-8 and TRBJ1-1; D unresolved. Per germline, CDR1 SGHTS and CDR2 YDEGEE. CDR3 length equals 14 residues. The CDR3 DNA reads as TGTGCCAGCAGTCCCGAGCCCGCGAACGCTGAAGCTTTCTTT. It translates to CASSPEPANAEAFF. Full variable domain (rest looked up from reference TRBV5-8 and TRBJ1-1): EAGVTQSPTHLIKTRGQQATLRCSPISGHTSVYWYQQALGLGLQFLLWYDEGEERNRGNFPPRFSGRQFPNYSSELNVNALELEDSALYLCASSPEPANAEAFFGQGTRLTVV.

The chain recombines TRBV7-3 with TRBJ2-3; possible D gene TRBD2, 5 bases. CDR3 size: 15 residues. Trimming removed 5 bases from V and 0 bases from J, with 12 bases in between. CDR1 and CDR2 (germline): SGHTA, FQGTGA. The CDR3 DNA reads as TGTGCCAGCAGCCTGAGCGGAGTTAGCACAGATACGCAGTATTTT. Protein: CASSLSGVSTDTQYF.

The rearrangement links TRBV6-6 to TRBJ2-5; 7 bases map to TRBD1. The CDR3 sequence is 14 residues long. Looked up from germline, CDR1 is MNHNY and CDR2 is SVGAGI (reference sequence). V lost 2 bases, J lost 3 bases, and 3 bases stayed unmatched. In nucleotides, the CDR3 is TGTGCCAGCAGTTACCTTACAGGGGAAGAGACCCAGTACTTC. Protein: CASSYLTGEETQYF.

The table lists this clone with a count of one. The rearrangement joins TRBV7-3 to TRBJ2-5; 8 positions match TRBD2. The CDR3 spans 16 residues. CDR1 is SGHTA, CDR2 FQGTGA, per germline. J gave up 4 bases and V 6 bases, and 13 bases lay outside the gene matches. As DNA, the CDR3 is TGTGCCAGCAGTCGAGGCCCCAGCGGGGGCGGAGAGACCCAGTACTTC. This sequence encodes CASSRGPSGGGETQYF. The full variable domain, rest sourced from reference TRBV7-3 and TRBJ2-5, is GAGVSQTPSNKVTEKGKYVELRCDPISGHTALYWYRQSLGQGPEFLIYFQGTGAADDSGLPNDRFFAVRPEGSVSTLKIQRTERGDSAVYLCASSRGPSGGGETQYFGPGTRLLVL.

CDR3 nucleotides: TGTGCCAGTAGTATACGGGGAAAGGATGGCTACACCTTC. Protein sequence: CASSIRGKDGYTF. The chain combines TRBV19 with TRBJ1-2; unclear D gene. This CDR3 has 13 residues. V lost 2 bases and J 6 bases, leaving 10 bases between the germline ends. Germline values: CDR1 LNHDA, CDR2 SQIVND (reference sequence).

This rearrangement joins TRBV6-5 to TRBJ2-7, with D maybe TRBD1 (6 bases). The CDR3 spans 13 residues. In germline, CDR1 is MNHEY, CDR2 SVGAGI. V lost 6 bases and J 2 bases, leaving 11 bases between the germline ends. The CDR3 region is CASSFDRTYEQYF. The CDR3 bases are TGTGCCAGCAGCTTCGACAGGACCTACGAGCAGTACTTC.

The rearrangement uses TRBV27 and TRBJ2-2; TRBD2 agrees at 8 bases. Germline assignment: CDR1 MNHEY and CDR2 SMNVEV (reference sequence). V trimming: 6 bases; J trimming: 5 bases; junction bases outside the gene matches: 8. The CDR3 totals 15 residues. CDR3 nucleotide sequence: TGTGCCAGCAGGGAACTAGCGGCCGGAACCGGGGAGCTGTTTTTT. This encodes CASRELAAGTGELFF.

V usage is TRBV28 and J usage is TRBJ1-2; weak D call: TRBD1 (5 bases). This CDR3 is built from 15 residues. The germline V and J ends were trimmed by 1 base and 4 bases, with 13 bases remaining between them. Looked up from germline, CDR1 is MDHEN and CDR2 is SYDVKM. The CDR3 spells CASSLLGVSFYGYTF. CDR3 DNA: TGTGCCAGCAGTTTATTAGGGGTGAGCTTCTATGGCTACACCTTC.

This clone was counted between two and nine times. The V call is TRBV28, the J call TRBJ1-2; no firm D call. CDR1 is MDHEN, CDR2 SYDVKM, per germline. This CDR3 has 15 amino acids. V dropped 2 bases and J dropped 8 bases, with 18 bases sitting between them. The CDR3 DNA reads as TGTGCCAGCAGTTTAGATGAGGGTGCTATGGGGGGCTACACCTTC. Amino acid sequence: CASSLDEGAMGGYTF.

The table lists this clone with a count of one. The chain carries TRBV7-9 and TRBJ2-5, with 8 positions matching TRBD1. Germline lookup yields CDR1 SEHNR and CDR2 FQNEAQ (reference sequence). The CDR3 consists of 18 residues. The ends lost 5 bases at V and 5 bases at J; junction bases unmatched: 19. The CDR3 bases are TGTGCCAGCAGCCCCCGGTTAAGGGCAGGGGGCGAACGGGAGACCCAGTACTTC. This sequence encodes CASSPRLRAGGERETQYF.

This clone appeared once. The chain couples TRBV21-1 to TRBJ2-4. TRBV21-1 constitutes a pseudogene. The CDR3 is made up of 13 amino acids. CDR3 amino acids: CASSKGPGGPKYF. CDR3 nucleotide sequence: TGTGCCAGCAGCAAAGGACCTGGGGGTCCAAAGTACTTC.

This sequence joins TRBV27 and TRBJ2-7, with D possibly TRBD1 on 7 matching bases. The CDR3 is made up of 12 amino acids. V lost 3 bases, J lost 9 bases, and 12 bases lay in between. Germline lookup yields CDR1 MNHEY and CDR2 SMNVEV (reference sequence). Here the CDR3 DNA reads TGTGCCAGCAGTTTCAGGGGGGACACGCAGTACTTC. It is translated as CASSFRGDTQYF.